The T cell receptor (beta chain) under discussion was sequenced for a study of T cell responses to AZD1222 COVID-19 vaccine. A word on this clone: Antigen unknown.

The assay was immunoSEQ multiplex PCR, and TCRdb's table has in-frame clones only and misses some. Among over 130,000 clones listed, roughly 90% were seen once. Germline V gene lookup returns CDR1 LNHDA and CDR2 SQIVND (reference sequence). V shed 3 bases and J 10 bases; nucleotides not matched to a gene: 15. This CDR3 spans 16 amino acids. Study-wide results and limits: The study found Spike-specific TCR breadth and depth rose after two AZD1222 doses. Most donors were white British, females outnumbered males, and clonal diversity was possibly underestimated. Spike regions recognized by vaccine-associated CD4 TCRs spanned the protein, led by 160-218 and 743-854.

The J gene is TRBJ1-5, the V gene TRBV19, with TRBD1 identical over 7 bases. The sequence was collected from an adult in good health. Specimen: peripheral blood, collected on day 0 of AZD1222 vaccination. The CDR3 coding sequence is TGTGCCAGTAGTATCCTCCAGGGGGGCGGGATGACTCCCCAGCATTTT. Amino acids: CASSILQGGGMTPQHF.